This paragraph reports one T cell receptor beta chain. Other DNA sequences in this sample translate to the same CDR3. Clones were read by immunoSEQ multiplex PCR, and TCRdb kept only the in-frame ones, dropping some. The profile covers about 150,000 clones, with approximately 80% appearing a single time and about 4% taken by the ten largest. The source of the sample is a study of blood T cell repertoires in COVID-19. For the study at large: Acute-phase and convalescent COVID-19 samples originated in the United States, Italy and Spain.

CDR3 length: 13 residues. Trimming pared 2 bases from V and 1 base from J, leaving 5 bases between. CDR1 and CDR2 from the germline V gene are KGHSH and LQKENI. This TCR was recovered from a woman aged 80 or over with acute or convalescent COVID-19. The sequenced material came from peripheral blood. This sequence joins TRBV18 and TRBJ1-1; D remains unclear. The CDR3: CASSPAENTEAFF. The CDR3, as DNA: TGTGCCAGCTCACCAGCAGAGAACACTGAAGCTTTCTTT.